This T cell receptor beta chain is from a study of T cell changes during pregnancy in multiple sclerosis. V was clipped by 6 bases and J by 2 bases, with 18 bases between them. The CDR3 is made up of 15 amino acids. CDR1 SGHKS and CDR2 YYEKEE come from the germline V gene (reference sequence). Assay: immunoSEQ multiplex PCR; the TCRdb copy retains only in-frame clones and omits some. The sample comprises over 60,000 clones, 75% to 95% of which are singletons, and roughly 0.7% rests with the top ten. The clonotype comes from a female donor in good health, enrolled as a control in a pregnancy study. The chain couples TRBV5-5 to TRBJ2-7; a weak D match, TRBD2 (6 bases). The specimen comprised peripheral blood, sampled in the third trimester of pregnancy. The CDR3 loop is CASKPGWGEPYEQYF. DNA for the CDR3: TGTGCCAGCAAGCCGGGGTGGGGGGAACCCTACGAGCAGTACTTC.